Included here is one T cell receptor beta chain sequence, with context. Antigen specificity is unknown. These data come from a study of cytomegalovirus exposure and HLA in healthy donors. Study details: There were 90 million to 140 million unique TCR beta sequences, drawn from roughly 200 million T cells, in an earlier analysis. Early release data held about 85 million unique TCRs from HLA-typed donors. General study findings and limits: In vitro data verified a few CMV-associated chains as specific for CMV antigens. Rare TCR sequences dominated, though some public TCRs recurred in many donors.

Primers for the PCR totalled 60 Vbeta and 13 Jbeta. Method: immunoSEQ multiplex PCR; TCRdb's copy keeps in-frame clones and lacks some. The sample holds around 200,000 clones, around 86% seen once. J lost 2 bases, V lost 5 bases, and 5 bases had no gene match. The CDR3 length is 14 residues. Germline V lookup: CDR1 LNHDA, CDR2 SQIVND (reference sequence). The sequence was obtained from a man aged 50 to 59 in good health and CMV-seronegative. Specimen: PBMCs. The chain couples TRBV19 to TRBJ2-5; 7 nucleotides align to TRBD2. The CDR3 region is CASSGLAGQETQYF. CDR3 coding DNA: TGTGCCAGTAGTGGATTAGCGGGTCAAGAGACCCAGTACTTC.